This T cell receptor (beta chain) came from a study of T-cell memory formation after mild COVID-19. Looked up from germline, CDR1 is MNHEY and CDR2 is SVGEGT. This CDR3 comprises 13 residues. Trimming cost V 7 bases and J 7 bases, with 16 bases left between them. TCRdb recomputed calls from the 5' RACE reads with MiXCR, one row per CDR3 protein. The sample lists about 240,000 distinct CDR3 sequences, approximately 9% occurring once. Study-wide findings and caveats: Clones that shrank (day 15 to 85) were balanced CD4/CD8, whereas later expanders leaned CD4+.

For this clonotype: Antigen specificity is unknown.

The sample was PBMCs or a T cell subset sorted from them (not recorded which). This sequence originates from a young man who had mild COVID-19 (a few samples of this study predate the infection). Cell type and time point are not known. The V gene is TRBV6-2 or TRBV6-3, the J gene TRBJ1-2, with TRBD1 as a possible D gene (6 bases). CDR3 nucleotides: TGTGCCAGCACCTTACGGGGGGCCGGTGGCTACACCTTC. Amino acids: CASTLRGAGGYTF.